The TCR beta chain described here comes from a study of identical twins. The CDR3 consists of 14 residues. Germline CDR1 and CDR2: MNHNS and SASEGT. The junction had 10 bases not matched to a gene; V was cut back by 10 bases and J by 7 bases. One entry per CDR3 protein results from TCRdb running MiXCR on the 5' RACE reads. The data contain about 240,000 distinct CDR3 sequences, about 12% of them singletons. The data were also submitted as part of a second study, on yellow fever vaccine responses in identical twins.

Sequenced sample: memory (CD45RO+) T cells sorted from blood. This rearrangement joins TRBV6-1 to TRBJ2-2, with TRBD1 identical over 9 bases. The TCR originated in a woman aged 18-35 years in good health. CDR3 residues: CATGVQGANGELFF. The CDR3 DNA sequence: TGTGCCACCGGGGTACAGGGGGCTAACGGGGAGCTGTTTTTT.